Each of the 7 T cell receptor beta chains below was sequenced from the same sample in a study of OX40 agonist ivuxolimab in advanced cancers. Method: immunoSEQ multiplex PCR; TCRdb's copy keeps in-frame clones and lacks some. This table has around 58,000 clones, 94% appearing once. Sequences were derived from CD4+ or CD8+ T cells sorted from blood, sampled in a trial of the OX40 agonist ivuxolimab. The source of these receptors is an adult with an advanced solid tumor such as melanoma, head and neck, liver or kidney cancer.

The chain combines TRBV5-1 with TRBJ2-3; D remains ambiguous. The germline V gene has CDR1 SGHRS and CDR2 YFSETQ. The CDR3 length is 15 residues. The V end lost 1 base, the J end lost 2 bases, and 11 bases lay between the germline ends. CDR3 nucleotides: TGCGCCAGCAGCTTGTCCCATTCGTCCACAGATACGCAGTATTTT. It codes for CASSLSHSSTDTQYF.

The gene calls are TRBV2 and TRBJ2-7; 7 bases map to TRBD1. Germline values: CDR1 SNHLY, CDR2 FYNNEI. This CDR3 spans 12 amino acids. V shed 6 bases and J 6 bases; nucleotides not matched to a gene: 5. The chain's CDR3 is CASRPDRAEQYF. The CDR3, as DNA: TGTGCCAGCAGGCCCGACAGGGCCGAGCAGTACTTC.

The chain is built from TRBV4-3 and TRBJ1-5; D remains ambiguous. Trimming removed 2 bases at V and 0 bases at J, with 11 bases between. Germline V CDR1 and CDR2: LGHNA, YSLEER. This CDR3 has 16 residues. CDR3 bases: TGCGCCAGCAGCCAACCGCCGGGTCCTAGCAATCAGCCCCAGCATTTT. It yields the protein CASSQPPGPSNQPQHF.

On this clone: Additional DNA sequences in this sample encode the identical CDR3. V is TRBV2 and J is TRBJ1-1; D unclear. Trimming pared 7 bases from V and 6 bases from J, leaving 15 bases between. Germline assignment: CDR1 SNHLY and CDR2 FYNNEI. The CDR3 contains 13 residues. CDR3 DNA sequence: TGTGCCAGCACCGAACCGTACCTGCCTGAAGCTTTCTTT. Translation: CASTEPYLPEAFF.

This clone was picked up one time. The chain is built from TRBV7-3 and TRBJ2-1; maybe TRBD2 (6 bases). The CDR3 is 15 residues long. V lost 6 bases, J lost 4 bases, and 16 bases lay in between. Germline CDR1 SGHTA, CDR2 FQGTGA. CDR3: CASSLLASPYNEQFF. For the CDR3, the DNA is TGTGCCAGCAGTCTCCTAGCGAGCCCATACAATGAGCAGTTCTTC.

The V and J genes are TRBV4-3 and TRBJ2-3; D might be TRBD2 (6 bases). Germline CDR1 LGHNA, CDR2 YSLEER. The CDR3 consists of 14 residues. Deletions cut 4 bases from V and 1 base from J, with 9 bases between. The CDR3 region is CASSPGLRTDTQYF. In DNA, the CDR3 is TGCGCCAGCAGCCCAGGACTACGCACAGATACGCAGTATTTT.

The chain is built from TRBV2 and TRBJ1-2; TRBD1 matches at 9 bases. V dropped 3 bases and J dropped 4; count of bases not matched to a gene: 3. This CDR3 comprises 14 residues. The germline gives CDR1 SNHLY, CDR2 FYNNEI. The CDR3 reads CASSEGQGGYGYTF. DNA of the CDR3: TGTGCCAGCAGTGAGGGACAGGGTGGCTATGGCTACACCTTC.